Here is one TCR beta chain with its context. The CDR3 is 15 residues long. Germline V gives CDR1 SQVTM, CDR2 ANQGSEA. Deletions cut 5 bases from V and 0 bases from J, with 16 bases between. The sample originates from a study of CD8 T cells in Susac syndrome. Blood CD8+ and CD4+ T cells underwent high-throughput TCR beta sequencing. An amount of RNA that ranged from roughly 0.5 to 1 ug was reverse transcribed with random hexamers. In TCRdb, the immunoSEQ multiplex PCR reads were re-called with MiXCR into one record per CDR3 protein. The sample holds 400,000 to 550,000 distinct CDR3 sequences, approximately 89% seen once.

The rearrangement links TRBV29-1 to TRBJ1-1, with TRBD1 as a possible D gene (5 bases). Specimen: CD8+ T cells from PBMCs. The source is a human donor with multiple sclerosis. The CDR3 sequence: CSVHIRQGLNTEAFF. CDR3 bases: TGCAGCGTTCACATCCGGCAGGGTTTGAACACTGAAGCTTTCTTT.